Each of the 10 T cell receptor beta chains below was sequenced from the same sample in a study of T cells in Graves' hyperthyroidism and ophthalmopathy. Authors of the study amplified TCR beta CDR3 regions from RNA transcripts. TCR CDR3 regions were first amplified by RT-PCR with HTBI primers. Each CDR3 protein is one row after TCRdb ran MiXCR on the multiplex PCR reads. The table lists hundreds of thousands of distinct CDR3 sequences, about 15% of them singletons. Sequencing was done on a sample of blood. The receptors derive from a woman in her thirties with Graves' hyperthyroidism.

This clonotype was seen ten or more times. The rearrangement uses TRBV12-3 or TRBV12-4 and TRBJ2-5; D is possibly TRBD1 or TRBD2 (6 bases each). CDR3 length: 14 residues. V was pared by 5 bases and J by 1 base, with 11 bases between. The DNA for the CDR3 is TGTGCCAGCAGTGAGACGGGGGCCCAAGAGACCCAGTACTTC. As protein: CASSETGAQETQYF.

Many counts were recorded for this clonotype. The chain uses TRBV28 and TRBJ2-1; D is perhaps TRBD2 (5 bases). CDR3 length: 14 residues. Germline CDR1 is MDHEN and CDR2 is SYDVKM. V was clipped by 7 bases and J by 5 bases, with 15 bases between them. CDR3 DNA: TGTGCCAGCATGTTAGCGCCCCTGAACAATGAGCAGTTCTTC. Protein sequence: CASMLAPLNNEQFF.

The V gene is TRBV18, the J gene TRBJ1-5, with D unclear. The CDR3 totals 15 residues. V lost 3 bases and J lost 0, with 9 bases in between. Germline CDR1 reads KGHSH; CDR2 reads LQKENI. This CDR3 reads CASSPALNSNQPQHF. Here the CDR3 DNA reads TGTGCCAGCTCACCGGCCCTTAATAGCAATCAGCCCCAGCATTTT.

The chain employs TRBV30 and TRBJ1-1; D call uncertain. The V gene lost 1 base and the J gene lost 4 bases, with 7 bases spanning the gap. CDR1 GTSNPN and CDR2 SVGIG come from the germline V gene (reference sequence). The CDR3 has 12 residues. The CDR3 region is CAWSGRITEAFF. CDR3 coding DNA: TGTGCCTGGAGTGGCAGGATCACTGAAGCTTTCTTT. Together with reference TRBV30 and TRBJ1-1, the CDR3 gives the full variable domain: SQTIHQWPATLVQPVGSPLSLECTVEGTSNPNLYWYRQAAGRGLQLLFYSVGIGQISSEVPQNLSASRPQDRQFILSSKKLLLSDSGFYLCAWSGRITEAFFGQGTRLTVV.

In its sample, this clonotype was seen a few times. The chain has TRBV6-2 or TRBV6-3 and TRBJ2-1; 9 nucleotides align to TRBD2. Germline-derived CDR1 and CDR2 are MNHEY and SVGEGT. The CDR3 loop spans 13 amino acids. V was clipped by 5 bases and J by 12 bases; unmatched bases: 8. CDR3 sequence reads: CASSTGGLAAQFF. CDR3 DNA: TGTGCCAGCAGTACGGGGGGACTAGCCGCGCAGTTCTTC.

The table lists this clonotype with a few counts. V gene TRBV6-2 or TRBV6-3 combines with J gene TRBJ1-5; D remains unclear. The CDR3 runs to 14 residues. Germline loops: CDR1 MNHEY, CDR2 SVGEGT. V was shortened by 3 bases and J by 4 bases, with 10 bases between the two germline ends. The CDR3: CASSYPETNQPQHF. The CDR3 nucleotides read TGTGCCAGCAGTTATCCAGAGACTAATCAGCCCCAGCATTTT.

This clonotype has a count of ten or more. The CDR3 sequence is CASSFGGGLSYEQYF. The DNA for the CDR3 is TGTGCCAGCAGTTTCGGGGGAGGACTCTCCTACGAGCAGTACTTC. The chain carries TRBV12-3 or TRBV12-4 and TRBJ2-7; tentatively, D is TRBD2 (6 bases). This CDR3 comprises 15 residues. V lost 3 bases, J lost 0 bases, and 12 bases lay in between.

To note about this clonotype: This may come from a read error, since a much larger clone is one base off. V usage is TRBV30 and J usage is TRBJ2-7; 7 bases align to TRBD1. Trimming cost V 7 bases and J 1 base; bases outside gene matches: 10. Germline-derived CDR1 and CDR2 are GTSNPN and SVGIG (reference sequence). CDR3 size: 14 residues. For the CDR3, the DNA is TGTGCCTCCCCCTGTGACAGGGAATCCTACGAGCAGTACTTC. It encodes CASPCDRESYEQYF.

This clonotype has at least ten counts. This rearrangement joins TRBV12-3 or TRBV12-4 to TRBJ1-3, with D unclear. The germline V and J ends were trimmed by 6 bases and 0 bases, with 18 bases remaining between them. The CDR3 length is 17 residues. The CDR3 DNA sequence: TGTGCCAGCAGATCCTCAGCTGTGGGGTTCTCTGGAAACACCATATATTTT. Translation: CASRSSAVGFSGNTIYF.

This clonotype has ten or more counts. The J gene is TRBJ2-3, the V gene TRBV11-3; TRBD2 agrees at 9 bases. This CDR3 has 14 amino acids. V dropped 5 bases and J dropped 6; count of bases not matched to a gene: 6. Germline loops: CDR1 SGHNT, CDR2 YENEEA. This CDR3 reads CASSPLAGEDTQYF. The CDR3 DNA is TGTGCCAGCAGCCCCTTAGCGGGAGAGGATACGCAGTATTTT.